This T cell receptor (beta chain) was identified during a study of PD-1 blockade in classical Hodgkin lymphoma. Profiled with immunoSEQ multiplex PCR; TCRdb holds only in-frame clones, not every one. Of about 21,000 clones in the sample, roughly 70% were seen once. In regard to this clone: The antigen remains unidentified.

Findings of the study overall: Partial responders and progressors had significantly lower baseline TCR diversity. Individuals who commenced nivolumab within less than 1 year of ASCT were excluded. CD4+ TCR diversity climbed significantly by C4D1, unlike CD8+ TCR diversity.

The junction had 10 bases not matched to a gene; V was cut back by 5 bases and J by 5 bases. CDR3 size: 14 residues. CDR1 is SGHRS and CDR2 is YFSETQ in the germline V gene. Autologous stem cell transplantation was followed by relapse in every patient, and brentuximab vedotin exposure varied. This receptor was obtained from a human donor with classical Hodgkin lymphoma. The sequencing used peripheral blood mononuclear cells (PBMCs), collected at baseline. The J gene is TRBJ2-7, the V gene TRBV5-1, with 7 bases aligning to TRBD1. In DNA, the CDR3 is TGCGCCAGCAGTCACGACAGGGTTTCGGACGAGCAGTACTTC. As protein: CASSHDRVSDEQYF.